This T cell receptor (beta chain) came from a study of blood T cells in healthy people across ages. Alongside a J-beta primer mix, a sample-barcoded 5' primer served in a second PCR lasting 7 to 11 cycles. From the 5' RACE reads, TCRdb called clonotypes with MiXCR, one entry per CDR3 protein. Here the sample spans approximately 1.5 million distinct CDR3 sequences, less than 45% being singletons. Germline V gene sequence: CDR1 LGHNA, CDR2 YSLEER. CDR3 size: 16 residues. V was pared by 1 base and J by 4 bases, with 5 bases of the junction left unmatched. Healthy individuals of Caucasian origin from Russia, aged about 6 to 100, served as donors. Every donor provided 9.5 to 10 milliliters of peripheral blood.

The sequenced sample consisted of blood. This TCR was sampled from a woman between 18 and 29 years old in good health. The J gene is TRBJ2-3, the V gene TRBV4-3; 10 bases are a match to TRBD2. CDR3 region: CASSQVLAGVADTQYF. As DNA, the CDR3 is TGCGCCAGCAGCCAAGTTCTAGCGGGAGTTGCAGATACGCAGTATTTT.